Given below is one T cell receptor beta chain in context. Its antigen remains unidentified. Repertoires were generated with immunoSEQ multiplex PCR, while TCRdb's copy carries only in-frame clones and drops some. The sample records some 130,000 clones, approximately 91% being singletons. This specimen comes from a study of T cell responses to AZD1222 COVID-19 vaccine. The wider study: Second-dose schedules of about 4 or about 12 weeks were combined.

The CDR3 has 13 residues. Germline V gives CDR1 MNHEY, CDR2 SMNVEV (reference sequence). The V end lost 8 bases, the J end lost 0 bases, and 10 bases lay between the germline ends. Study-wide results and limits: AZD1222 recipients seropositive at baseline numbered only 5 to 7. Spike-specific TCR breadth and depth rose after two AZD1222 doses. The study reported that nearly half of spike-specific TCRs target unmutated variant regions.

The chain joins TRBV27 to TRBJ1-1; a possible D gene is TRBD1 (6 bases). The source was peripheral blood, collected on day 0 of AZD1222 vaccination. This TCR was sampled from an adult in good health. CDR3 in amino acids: CASCDRMNTEAFF. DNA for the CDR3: TGTGCCAGCTGCGACAGGATGAACACTGAAGCTTTCTTT.